These 18 T cell receptor beta chains came from one sample sequenced in a study of T cells in Graves' hyperthyroidism and ophthalmopathy. RNA transcripts yielded amplified TCR beta CDR3 regions. First-round RT-PCR targeting the TCR CDR3 was performed with the HTBI primer set. TCRdb recomputed calls from the multiplex PCR reads with MiXCR, one row per CDR3 protein. This table holds approximately 400,000 distinct CDR3 sequences, roughly 15% found once. Sample: blood. These receptor sequences come from a woman in her 30s with Graves' ophthalmopathy.

This clonotype was seen a few times. The chain employs TRBV19 and TRBJ2-3; the match to TRBD1 covers 12 bases. The germline V gene has CDR1 LNHDA and CDR2 SQIVND (reference sequence). CDR3 length equals 15 residues. Trimming took 8 bases from V and 7 from J; bases not matched to a gene: 10. This CDR3 reads CASSTGTGGPNTQYF. The CDR3 region has the DNA TGTGCCAGTTCGACCGGGACAGGGGGCCCAAATACGCAGTATTTT. Drawing the rest from reference TRBV19 and TRBJ2-3, the complete variable domain is DGGITQSPKYLFRKEGQNVTLSCEQNLNHDAMYWYRQDPGQGLRLIYYSQIVNDFQKGDIAEGYSVSREKKESFPLTVTSAQKNPTAFYLCASSTGTGGPNTQYFGPGTRLTVL.

This clonotype has ten or more counts. The chain joins TRBV2 to TRBJ2-1, with TRBD1 matching 7 bases. CDR3 length equals 10 residues. The ends lost 6 bases at V and 14 bases at J; junction bases unmatched: 4. CDR1 and CDR2 (germline): SNHLY, FYNNEI. CDR3 sequence (DNA): TGTGCCAGCAGACAGGGGTGGGAGTTCTTC. Protein product: CASRQGWEFF.

In this sample, this clonotype turned up many times. The chain combines TRBV28 with TRBJ2-5, with TRBD1 matching over 10 bases. With V trimmed by 6 bases and J by 4 bases, 11 bases remained unmatched. CDR1 and CDR2 from the germline V gene are MDHEN and SYDVKM. CDR3 length: 16 residues. The CDR3 DNA reads as TGTGCCAGCAGACCCTCCGGGACAGGGGTCGCAGAGACCCAGTACTTC. Translation gives CASRPSGTGVAETQYF.

The chain joins TRBV9 to TRBJ1-3; D may be TRBD1 (6 bases). From germline, CDR1 is SGDLS and CDR2 YYNGEE. Deletions cut 4 bases from V and 0 bases from J, with 11 bases between. The CDR3 extends over 15 amino acids. The CDR3 nucleotides are TGTGCCAGCAGCATGGGACATCACTCTGGAAACACCATATATTTT. Translated, it gives CASSMGHHSGNTIYF.

The table lists this clonotype with many counts. The chain couples TRBV11-2 to TRBJ2-7; either TRBD1 or TRBD2 may fit D (5 bases each). This CDR3 comprises 17 residues. CDR1 and CDR2 from the germline V gene are SGHAT and FQNNGV. Trimming shortened V by 4 bases and J by 0 bases, and 19 bases separated the two germline ends. For the CDR3, the DNA is TGTGCCAGCAGCTCAGTCCACTGGGACGGTAGCTCCTACGAGCAGTACTTC. This gives the protein CASSSVHWDGSSYEQYF.

The chain joins TRBV6-1 to TRBJ1-5; TRBD1 matches 7 bases. Germline loops: CDR1 MNHNS, CDR2 SASEGT. J lost 3 bases, V lost 5 bases, and 7 bases had no gene match. The CDR3 contains 15 residues. CDR3 DNA: TGTGCCAGCAGTCCAGGACAGGTCAACAATCAGCCCCAGCATTTT. Its translation is CASSPGQVNNQPQHF.

This clonotype was counted ten times or more. CDR3 sequence: CATSDFFGPGELFF. The CDR3 DNA follows: TGTGCCACCAGTGATTTTTTCGGTCCCGGGGAGCTGTTTTTT. This chain joins TRBV24-1 and TRBJ2-2, with D unresolved. CDR3 length: 14 amino acids. Trimming took 1 base from V and 6 from J, leaving 8 bases between them. The germline V gene encodes CDR1 KGHDR and CDR2 SFDVKD.

There are many counts of this clonotype. V is TRBV20-1 and J is TRBJ2-5; 12 bases agree with TRBD2. This CDR3 comprises 18 residues. Trimming at V came to 3 bases and at J to 2 bases, leaving 13 bases not matched to a gene. Germline lookup yields CDR1 DFQATT and CDR2 SNEGSKA (reference sequence). Here the CDR3 reads CSASGGLAGGMGQETQYF. DNA of the CDR3: TGCAGTGCTAGCGGGGGGCTAGCGGGGGGGATGGGACAAGAGACCCAGTACTTC.

This rearrangement joins TRBV7-6 to TRBJ1-1; possible D gene TRBD1, 6 bases. V lost 0 bases and J lost 11, with 10 bases in between. The CDR3 totals 12 residues. Germline values: CDR1 SGHVS, CDR2 FNYEAQ. CDR3 sequence: CASSLAGGSAFF. The CDR3 DNA reads as TGTGCCAGCAGCTTAGCAGGGGGTAGCGCTTTCTTT.

The rearrangement links TRBV30 to TRBJ2-7; D is undetermined. The V gene lost 7 bases and the J gene lost 4 bases, with 26 bases spanning the gap. The V gene's germline CDR1 is GTSNPN and CDR2 SVGIG (reference sequence). The CDR3 has 16 residues. DNA for the CDR3: TGTGCCTCTCAATACGGAAACGGGCAAGGGCGTTACGAGCAGTACTTC. This translates into CASQYGNGQGRYEQYF.

This clonotype was found many times. The rearrangement links TRBV5-8 to TRBJ2-3; 8 nucleotides line up with TRBD2. This CDR3 is 16 amino acids long. V trimming: 4 bases; J trimming: 3 bases; junction bases outside the gene matches: 10. Looked up from germline, CDR1 is SGHTS and CDR2 is YDEGEE. CDR3 nucleotide sequence: TGTGCCAGCAGCGTATCCAGCGGGGGTGGGACAGATACGCAGTATTTT. This sequence encodes CASSVSSGGGTDTQYF.

Comment on this clonotype: A read error is possible here, since a much larger clone lies one base away. V usage is TRBV11-2 and J usage is TRBJ2-3; D gene uncertain. This CDR3 region has 12 residues. Trimming pared 8 bases from V and 4 bases from J, leaving 10 bases between. Germline loops: CDR1 SGHAT, CDR2 FQNNGV. The CDR3 DNA sequence: TGTGCCAGCGGCGCCATAGCAGATACGCAGTATTTT. It yields the protein CASGAIADTQYF.

This clonotype was picked up many times. The chain recombines TRBV28 with TRBJ1-5; D is unresolved. The CDR3 runs 15 residues. Germline loops: CDR1 MDHEN, CDR2 SYDVKM. V was clipped by 3 bases and J by 2 bases, with 11 bases between them. The DNA of the CDR3 is TGTGCCAGCAGTTTGGCGGGGAAGGGCAATCAGCCCCAGCATTTT. It translates to CASSLAGKGNQPQHF.

This clonotype was detected many times. V usage is TRBV6-6 and J usage is TRBJ2-1, with a weak D call TRBD1 (6 bases). V was pared by 1 base and J by 6 bases, with 16 bases between. Germline lookup yields CDR1 MNHNY and CDR2 SVGAGI (reference sequence). CDR3 size: 16 residues. The CDR3: CASSYYREPRSNEQFF. The CDR3 region has the DNA TGTGCCAGCAGTTACTACAGGGAACCCCGCTCCAATGAGCAGTTCTTC.

There are many counts of this clonotype. The chain joins TRBV6-1 to TRBJ2-3; the D gene is possibly TRBD2 (7 bases). The CDR3 loop spans 17 amino acids. V dropped 5 bases and J dropped 6 bases, with 24 bases sitting between them. Germline V lookup: CDR1 MNHNS, CDR2 SASEGT. The CDR3 DNA sequence: TGTGCCAGCAGTTCACTGCCTCGGGGGGCCGGCGGCGATACGCAGTATTTT. This encodes CASSSLPRGAGGDTQYF.

The chain's CDR3 is CASSHRPFIDEAFF. CDR3 sequence (DNA): TGTGCCAGCTCCCACAGGCCTTTTATAGATGAAGCTTTCTTT. V and J are TRBV6-4 and TRBJ1-1; the D gene is possibly TRBD1 (5 bases). The V end lost 8 bases, the J end lost 7 bases, and 20 bases lay between the germline ends. This CDR3 comprises 14 residues. Germline V CDR1 and CDR2: MRHNA, SNTAGT.

V gene TRBV29-1 combines with J gene TRBJ2-7, with D hard to call. The V end lost 0 bases, the J end lost 6 bases, and 9 bases lay between the germline ends. Germline V gene lookup returns CDR1 SQVTM and CDR2 ANQGSEA. CDR3 size: 12 residues. The CDR3 sequence: CSVEDPGGEQYF. In DNA, the CDR3 is TGCAGCGTTGAAGATCCCGGTGGCGAGCAGTACTTC.

This clonotype was detected many times. The CDR3 DNA is TGCAGCGGATGCTACAGGGAATTGAACACTGAAGCTTTCTTT. Its translation is CSGCYRELNTEAFF. The rearrangement joins TRBV29-1 to TRBJ1-1; D possibly corresponds to TRBD1 (6 bases). Germline-derived CDR1 and CDR2 are SQVTM and ANQGSEA. Trimming removed 7 bases from V and 0 bases from J, with 15 bases in between. The CDR3 is 14 residues long.